Sequencing of this TCR beta chain was carried out in a study of T-cell reconstitution after alpha-beta-depleted transplantation in children. Unique molecular identifiers tagged the TCRbeta library. Via MiXCR, TCRdb re-called the PCR reads, giving one row per CDR3 protein. The sample includes about 240,000 distinct CDR3 sequences, about 23% of them seen just once. This clonotype was counted ten times or more. What it binds is not known. V dropped 6 bases and J dropped 1 base, with 28 bases sitting between them. This CDR3 spans 21 amino acids. CDR1 is SGHTA, CDR2 FQGTGA, per germline. Regarding the study as a whole: Two months or so post-transplant, alpha-beta T cells reportedly derived from several hundred expanded graft clones.

The sequencing used PBMCs, collected before TCRalphabeta/CD19-depleted stem cell transplant. The TCR was taken from a girl aged 2 to 10 with Fanconi anemia, due to receive a stem cell transplant. The rearrangement joins TRBV7-3 to TRBJ2-6; D remains ambiguous. The CDR3 loop reads CASRSYLRALRNPSGANVLTF. DNA for the CDR3: TGTGCCAGCAGATCATACCTACGGGCACTCCGGAACCCATCTGGGGCCAACGTCCTGACTTTC. Together with reference TRBV7-3 and TRBJ2-6, the CDR3 gives the full variable domain: GAGVSQTPSNKVTEKGKYVELRCDPISGHTALYWYRQSLGQGPEFLIYFQGTGAADDSGLPNDRFFAVRPEGSVSTLKIQRTERGDSAVYLCASRSYLRALRNPSGANVLTFGAGSRLTVL.